The entry below describes one TCR beta chain. What it binds is unknown. This entry comes from a study of cytomegalovirus exposure and HLA in healthy donors. Study-wide results and caveats: CMV serostatus was the sole immune exposure information available. Accurate HLA-A and HLA-B prediction from TCR beta sequences was reported for most subjects. A highly shared variant cluster was judged a likely technical artifact.

The germline gives CDR1 MNHEY, CDR2 SMNVEV (reference sequence). The CDR3 runs 17 residues. Though probably carrying unrecorded immune exposures, donors were nominally healthy at sampling. Researchers ran the PCR with 60 Vbeta and 13 Jbeta primers. The repertoire was sequenced with immunoSEQ multiplex PCR; TCRdb's copy has only in-frame clones and lacks some. The profile shows roughly 130,000 clones, roughly three quarters of them singletons. This clonotype was sampled from a woman aged 40-49 years in good health and CMV-seronegative. The chain has TRBV27 and TRBJ2-5; 8 bases agree with TRBD2. Gene TRBJ2-7 matches the end of the DNA better, so the J call may be wrong. What was sequenced was PBMCs. The CDR3 DNA is TGTGCCAGCAGTTTATCGGTCTCAAGCGGGAGCCCCGGCGAGCAGTACTTC. The encoded protein is CASSLSVSSGSPGEQYF.